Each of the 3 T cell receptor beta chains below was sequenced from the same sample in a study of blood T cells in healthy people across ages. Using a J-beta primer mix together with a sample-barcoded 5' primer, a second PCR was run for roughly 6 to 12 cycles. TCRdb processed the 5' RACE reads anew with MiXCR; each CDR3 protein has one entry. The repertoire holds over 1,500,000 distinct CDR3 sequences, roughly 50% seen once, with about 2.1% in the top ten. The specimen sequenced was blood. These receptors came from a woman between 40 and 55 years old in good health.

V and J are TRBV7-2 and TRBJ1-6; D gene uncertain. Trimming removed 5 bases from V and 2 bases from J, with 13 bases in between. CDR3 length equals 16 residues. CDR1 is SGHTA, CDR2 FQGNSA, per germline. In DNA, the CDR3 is TGTGCCAGCAGCATACGTACTGGGACCTATAATTCACCCCTCCACTTT. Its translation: CASSIRTGTYNSPLHF.

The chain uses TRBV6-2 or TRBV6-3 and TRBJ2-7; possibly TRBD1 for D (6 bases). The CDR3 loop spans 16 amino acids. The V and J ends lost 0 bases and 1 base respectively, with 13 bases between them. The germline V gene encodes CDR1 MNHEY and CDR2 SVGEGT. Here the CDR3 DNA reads TGTGCCAGCAGTTACTCGGGCAGGGGTGGTTCCTACGAGCAGTACTTC. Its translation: CASSYSGRGGSYEQYF.

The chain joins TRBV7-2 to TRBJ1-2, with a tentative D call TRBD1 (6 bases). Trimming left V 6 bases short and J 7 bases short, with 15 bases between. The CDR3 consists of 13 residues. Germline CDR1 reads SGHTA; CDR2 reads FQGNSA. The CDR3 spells CASRAGTPCGYTF. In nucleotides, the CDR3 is TGTGCCAGCAGGGCCGGGACACCCTGTGGCTACACCTTC.